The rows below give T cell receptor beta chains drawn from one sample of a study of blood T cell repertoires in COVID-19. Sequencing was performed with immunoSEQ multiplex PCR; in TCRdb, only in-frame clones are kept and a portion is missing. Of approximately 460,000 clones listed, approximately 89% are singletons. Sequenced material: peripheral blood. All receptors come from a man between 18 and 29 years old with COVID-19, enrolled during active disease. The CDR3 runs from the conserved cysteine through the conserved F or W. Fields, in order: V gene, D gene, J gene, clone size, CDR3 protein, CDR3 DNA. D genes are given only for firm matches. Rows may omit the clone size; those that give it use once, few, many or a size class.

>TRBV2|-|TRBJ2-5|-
CASSSYQETQYF
TGTGCCAGCAGCTCGTACCAAGAGACCCAGTACTTC
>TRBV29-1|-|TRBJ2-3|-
CSVTRLGVGTDTQYF
TGCAGCGTGACCCGTTTAGGGGTAGGCACAGATACGCAGTATTTT
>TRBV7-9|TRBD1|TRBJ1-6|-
CASSPDRAGRNSPLHF
TGTGCCAGCAGCCCGGACAGGGCAGGGAGGAATTCACCCCTCCACTTT
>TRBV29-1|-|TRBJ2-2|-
CSVVGAANTGELFF
TGCAGCGTTGTGGGGGCCGCGAACACCGGGGAGCTGTTTTTT
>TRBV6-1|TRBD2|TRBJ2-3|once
CASSGLRLAGDSTDTQYF
TGTGCCAGCAGTGGACTTCGTCTAGCGGGCGATAGCACAGATACGCAGTATTTT
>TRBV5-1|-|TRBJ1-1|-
CASSLAGGSDTEAFF
TGCGCCAGCAGCTTGGCGGGGGGTTCGGACACTGAAGCTTTCTTT
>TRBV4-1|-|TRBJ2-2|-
CASSQDGDARTGELFF
TGCGCCAGCAGCCAAGATGGCGACGCGAGGACCGGGGAGCTGTTTTTT
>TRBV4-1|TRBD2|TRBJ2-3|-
CASSQGTSGGYNTQYF
TGCGCCAGCAGCCAAGGAACTAGCGGGGGTTATAATACGCAGTATTTT
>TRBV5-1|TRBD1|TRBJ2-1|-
CASSPDRGSYNEQFF
TGCGCCAGCAGCCCCGACAGGGGATCCTACAATGAGCAGTTCTTC
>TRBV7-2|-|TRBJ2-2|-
CASSLVISGELFF
TGTGCCAGCAGCTTAGTAATCTCCGGGGAGCTGTTTTTT
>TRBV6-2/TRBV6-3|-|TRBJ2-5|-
CASSYQGQNQETQYF
TGTGCCAGCAGTTACCAGGGCCAGAACCAAGAGACCCAGTACTTC
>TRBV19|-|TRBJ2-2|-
CASIRGRTGELFF
TGTGCCAGTATCCGGGGGAGGACCGGGGAGCTGTTTTTT
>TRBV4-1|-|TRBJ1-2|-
CASSQEGAVRVGYTF
TGCGCCAGCAGCCAAGAAGGGGCGGTCAGGGTTGGCTACACCTTC
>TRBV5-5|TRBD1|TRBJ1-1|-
CASSEGQGALNTEAFF
TGTGCCAGCAGCGAAGGACAGGGGGCTCTGAACACTGAAGCTTTCTTT
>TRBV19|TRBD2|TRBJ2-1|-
CASNLSGGRNNEQFF
TGTGCCAGTAATCTTAGCGGGGGGAGAAACAATGAGCAGTTCTTC
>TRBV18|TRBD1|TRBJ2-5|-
CASSPDRGHLETQYF
TGTGCCAGCTCACCGGACAGGGGGCATCTGGAGACCCAGTACTTC
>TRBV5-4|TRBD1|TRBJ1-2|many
CASSPVTGSRSNYGYTF
TGTGCCAGCAGCCCAGTGACAGGGAGCCGATCTAACTATGGCTACACCTTC
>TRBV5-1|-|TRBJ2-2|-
CASRSETNTGELFF
TGCGCCAGCAGATCGGAGACGAACACCGGGGAGCTGTTTTTT
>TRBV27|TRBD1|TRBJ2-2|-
CASGRQGAITGELFF
TGTGCCAGCGGGCGACAGGGGGCTATAACCGGGGAGCTGTTTTTT
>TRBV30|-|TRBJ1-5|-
CAWSVLQGDQPQHF
TGTGCCTGGAGTGTACTACAGGGCGACCAGCCCCAGCATTTT
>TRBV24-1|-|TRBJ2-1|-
CATSDPRGSYNEQFF
TGTGCCACCAGTGACCCTCGGGGCTCCTACAATGAGCAGTTCTTC
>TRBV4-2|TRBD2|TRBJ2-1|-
CASSQERGGFGEQFF
TGTGCCAGCAGCCAAGAGCGGGGGGGTTTTGGCGAGCAGTTCTTC
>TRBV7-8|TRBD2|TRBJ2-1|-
CASSLFGAGAYNEQFF
TGTGCCAGCAGCTTATTTGGGGCGGGAGCTTACAATGAGCAGTTCTTC
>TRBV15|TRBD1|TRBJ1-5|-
CATSRPGGNQPQHF
TGTGCCACCAGCAGGCCAGGGGGGAATCAGCCCCAGCATTTT
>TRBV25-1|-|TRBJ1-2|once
CATREGVSGYTF
TGTGCCACCCGGGAGGGAGTATCTGGCTACACCTTC
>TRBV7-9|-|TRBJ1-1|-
CASSFGQPYTEAFF
TGTGCCAGCAGCTTCGGACAGCCTTACACTGAAGCTTTCTTT
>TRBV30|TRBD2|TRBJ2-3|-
CAWSSAGRVVDTQYF
TGTGCCTGGAGTAGTGCCGGGAGGGTTGTAGATACGCAGTATTTT
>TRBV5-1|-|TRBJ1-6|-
CASGRDGSSYNSPLHF
TGCGCCAGTGGCCGGGACGGGAGCTCCTATAATTCACCCCTCCACTTT
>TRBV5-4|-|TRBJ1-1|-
CASSWGGAEAFF
TGTGCCAGCAGCTGGGGGGGGGCTGAAGCTTTCTTT